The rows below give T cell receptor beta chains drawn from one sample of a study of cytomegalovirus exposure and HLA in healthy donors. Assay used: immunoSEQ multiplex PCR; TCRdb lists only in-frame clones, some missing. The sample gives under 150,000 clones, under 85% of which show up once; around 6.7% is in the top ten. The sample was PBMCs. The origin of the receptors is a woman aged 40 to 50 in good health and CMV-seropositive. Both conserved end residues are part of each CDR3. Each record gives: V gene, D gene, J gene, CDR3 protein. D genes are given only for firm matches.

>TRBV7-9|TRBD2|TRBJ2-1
CASSARGGATYNEQFF
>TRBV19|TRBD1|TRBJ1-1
CASSYDRVEDTEAFF
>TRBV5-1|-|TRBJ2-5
CASSLYVLPETQYF
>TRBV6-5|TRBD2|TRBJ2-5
CAGGVKRTSGTQYF
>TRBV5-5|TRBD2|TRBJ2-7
CASSLSSGGAYEQYF
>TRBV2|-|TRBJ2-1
CASILGGEQFF
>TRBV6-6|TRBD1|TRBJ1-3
CASSLGTGNSGNTIYF
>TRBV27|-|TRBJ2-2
CASSFNRRGTGELFF
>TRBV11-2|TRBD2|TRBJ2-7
CASSWGGVVYEQYF
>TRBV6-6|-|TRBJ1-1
CASSFTGTTEAFF
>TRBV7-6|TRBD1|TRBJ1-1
CASSLVNTGVEAFF
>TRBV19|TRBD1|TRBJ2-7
CASSTGQGHRGSYEQYF
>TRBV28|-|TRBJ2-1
CASSGAENELGQFF
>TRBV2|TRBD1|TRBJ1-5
CASSGGQGNQPQHF
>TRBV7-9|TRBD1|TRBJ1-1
CASSRDRGRNTEAFF
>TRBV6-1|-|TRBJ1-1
CASSEVAYTEAFF
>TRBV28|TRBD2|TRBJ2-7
CATIGGAVAYEQYF
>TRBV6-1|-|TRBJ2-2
CASSARGNTGELFF
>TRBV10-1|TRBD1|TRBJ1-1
CASSDKSDRVTEAFF
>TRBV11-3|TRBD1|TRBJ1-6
CASSPWDSSYNSPLHF
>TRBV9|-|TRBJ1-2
CASSVGGPVYGYTF
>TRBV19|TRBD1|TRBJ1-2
CASSPGTDYGYTF
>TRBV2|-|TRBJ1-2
CASSEVAGGYTF
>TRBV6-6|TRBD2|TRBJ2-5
CASSPQRGGSETQYF
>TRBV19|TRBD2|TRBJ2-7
CASSPRLAAPYEQYF
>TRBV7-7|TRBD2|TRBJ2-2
CASSEGLAGTGELFF
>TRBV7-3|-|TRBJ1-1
CASSRWGGGNTEAFF
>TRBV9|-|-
CASSVGSGGSSYEQYF
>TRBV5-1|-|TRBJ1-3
CASSLRTAPPGNTIYF
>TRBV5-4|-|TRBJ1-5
CASSSGGSNQPQHF
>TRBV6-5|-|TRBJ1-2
CASSTPGTGYTF
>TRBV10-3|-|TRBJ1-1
CAISNDRTNTEAFF
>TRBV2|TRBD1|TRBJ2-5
CASSEGQGSWETQYF
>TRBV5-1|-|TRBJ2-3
CASSLWGLEDTQYF
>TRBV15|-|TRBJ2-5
CATSRGRGLQETQYF
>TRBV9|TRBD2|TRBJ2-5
CASSAGYAGGQETQYF
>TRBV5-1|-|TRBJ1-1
CASSLGGQQRSRMNTEAFF
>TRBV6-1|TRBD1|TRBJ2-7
CASSEQGVYEQYF
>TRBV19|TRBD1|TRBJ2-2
CASSPMTGATGELFF
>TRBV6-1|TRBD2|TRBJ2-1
CASSAPRWAGGPREQFF
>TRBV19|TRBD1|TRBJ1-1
CASSILGQYTEAFF
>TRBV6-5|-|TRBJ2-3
CASRGTLTSTDTQYF
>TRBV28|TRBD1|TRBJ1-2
CVTRLSETGGYTF
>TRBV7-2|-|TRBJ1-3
CASSLDSYSGNTIYF
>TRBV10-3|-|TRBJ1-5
CAISERDYSNQPQHF
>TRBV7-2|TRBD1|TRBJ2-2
CASSLLDRDTGELFF
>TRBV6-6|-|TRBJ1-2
CASSAWTATVYGYTF
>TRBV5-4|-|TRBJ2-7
CASSLVASFDEQYF
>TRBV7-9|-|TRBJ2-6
CASSLNSNPGANVLTF
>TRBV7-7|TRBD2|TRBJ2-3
CASSPLGGGTDTQYF
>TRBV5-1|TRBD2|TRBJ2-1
CASSLGTSSTEQFF
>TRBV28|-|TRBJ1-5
CASSFILQDFGPQHF
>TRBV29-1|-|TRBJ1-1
CSVPHIPYGAFF
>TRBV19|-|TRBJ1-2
CASSIGQANYGYTF
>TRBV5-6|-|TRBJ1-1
CASSADRMVTEAFF
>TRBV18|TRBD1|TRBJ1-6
CASSPTGSMSPLHF
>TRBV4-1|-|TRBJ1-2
CASSQGFFAGSVGYTF
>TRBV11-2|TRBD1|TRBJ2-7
CASSFSTGATYEQYF
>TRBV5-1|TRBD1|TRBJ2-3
CASSLRGQITDTQYF